This T cell receptor (beta chain) comes out of a study of shared clonotypes between healthy human individuals. Germline V gene data show CDR1 as LGHNA and CDR2 as YNFKEQ. The CDR3 contains 18 residues. V shed 3 bases, J shed 4 bases, and the junction held 13 bases outside the gene matches. Sequencing used immunoSEQ multiplex PCR; TCRdb keeps in-frame clones, though not all of them. Of millions of clones listed, approximately 95% are singletons. As concerns this clone: The antigen is unknown.

Naive CD8 populations comprised CD45RO-negative cells positively selected for CCR7, excluding terminally differentiated effector memory CD45RA+ cells. Healthy adults negative for HIV, lacking recent acute infections or vaccinations, served as donors. General study points: Several donors shared about 4.8% of their naive CD4 clonotypes. Clonotypes which were not shared had lower generation probabilities than clonotypes that all four donors shared.

The V and J genes are TRBV4-2 and TRBJ2-1; 9 nucleotides align to TRBD2. This receptor was obtained from a man between 18 and 35 years old in good health. Sequencing was carried out using naive CD8+ T cells sorted from blood. CDR3 in amino acids: CASSQDFLAGTAYNEQFF. For the CDR3, the DNA is TGTGCCAGCAGCCAGGATTTCCTAGCGGGGACCGCTTACAATGAGCAGTTCTTC.